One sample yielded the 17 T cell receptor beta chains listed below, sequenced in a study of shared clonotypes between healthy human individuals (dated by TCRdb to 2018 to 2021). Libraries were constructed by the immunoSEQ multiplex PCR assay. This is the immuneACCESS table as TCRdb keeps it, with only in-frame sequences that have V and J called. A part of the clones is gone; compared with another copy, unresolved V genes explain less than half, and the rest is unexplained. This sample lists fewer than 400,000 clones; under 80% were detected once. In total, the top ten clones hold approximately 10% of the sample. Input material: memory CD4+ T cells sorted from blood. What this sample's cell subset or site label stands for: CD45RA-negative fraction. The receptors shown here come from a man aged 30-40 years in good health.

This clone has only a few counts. CDR3 sequence: CASSFGGAQETQYF. CDR3 nucleotides: TGCGCCAGCAGCTTTGGGGGAGCCCAAGAGACCCAGTACTTC. This chain links TRBV5-1 with TRBJ2-5, with D possibly called TRBD1 or TRBD2 (5 bases each). The ends were cut back, 2 bases at V and 1 base at J, with 9 bases in the middle. This CDR3 has 14 amino acids. CDR1 SGHRS and CDR2 YFSETQ come from the germline V gene.

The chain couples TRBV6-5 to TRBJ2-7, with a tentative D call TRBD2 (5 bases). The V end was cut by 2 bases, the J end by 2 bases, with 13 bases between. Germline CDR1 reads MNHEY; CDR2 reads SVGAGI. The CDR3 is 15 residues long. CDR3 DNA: TGTGCCAGCAGTTACGGTACGGGAACGACCTACGAGCAGTACTTC. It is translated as CASSYGTGTTYEQYF.

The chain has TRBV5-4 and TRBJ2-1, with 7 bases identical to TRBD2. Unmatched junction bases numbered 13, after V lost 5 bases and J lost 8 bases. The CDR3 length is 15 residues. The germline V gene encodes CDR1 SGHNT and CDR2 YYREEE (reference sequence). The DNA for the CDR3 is TGTGCCAGCAGGTCTGGACTAGAGAGGTCACATGAGCAGTTCTTC. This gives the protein CASRSGLERSHEQFF.

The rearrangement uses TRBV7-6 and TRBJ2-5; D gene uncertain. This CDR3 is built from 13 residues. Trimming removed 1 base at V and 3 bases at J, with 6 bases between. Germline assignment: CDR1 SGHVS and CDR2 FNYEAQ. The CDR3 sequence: CASSLGGEETQYF. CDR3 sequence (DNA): TGTGCCAGCAGCTTAGGTGGGGAAGAGACCCAGTACTTC.

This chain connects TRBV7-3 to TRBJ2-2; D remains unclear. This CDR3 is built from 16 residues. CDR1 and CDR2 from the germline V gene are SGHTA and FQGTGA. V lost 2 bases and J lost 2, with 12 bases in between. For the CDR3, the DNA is TGTGCCAGCAGCTTATCTGGCGGAGACAACACCGGGGAGCTGTTTTTT. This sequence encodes CASSLSGGDNTGELFF.

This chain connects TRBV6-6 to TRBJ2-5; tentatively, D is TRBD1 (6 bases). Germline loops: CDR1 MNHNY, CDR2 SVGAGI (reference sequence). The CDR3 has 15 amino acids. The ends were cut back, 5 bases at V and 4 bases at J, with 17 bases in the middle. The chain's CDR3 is CASSPVTGAGETQYF. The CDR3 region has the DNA TGTGCCAGCAGTCCCGTGACAGGCGCGGGAGAGACCCAGTACTTC.

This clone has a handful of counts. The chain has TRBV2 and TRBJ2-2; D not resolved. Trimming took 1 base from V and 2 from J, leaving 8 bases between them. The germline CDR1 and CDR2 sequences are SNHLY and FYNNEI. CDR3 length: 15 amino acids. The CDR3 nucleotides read TGTGCCAGCAGTGAAGTGCGGACCAACACCGGGGAGCTGTTTTTT. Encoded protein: CASSEVRTNTGELFF.

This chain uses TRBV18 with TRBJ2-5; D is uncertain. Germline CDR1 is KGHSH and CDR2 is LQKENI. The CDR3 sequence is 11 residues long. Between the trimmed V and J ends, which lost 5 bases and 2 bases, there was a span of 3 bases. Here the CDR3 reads CASSFQETQYF. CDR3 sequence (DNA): TGTGCCAGCTCATTTCAAGAGACCCAGTACTTC.

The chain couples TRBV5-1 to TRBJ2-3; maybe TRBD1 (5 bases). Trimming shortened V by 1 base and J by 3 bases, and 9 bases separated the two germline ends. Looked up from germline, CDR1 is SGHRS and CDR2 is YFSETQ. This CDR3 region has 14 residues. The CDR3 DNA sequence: TGCGCCAGCAGCTTGATGGCAGGGACAGATACGCAGTATTTT. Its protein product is CASSLMAGTDTQYF.

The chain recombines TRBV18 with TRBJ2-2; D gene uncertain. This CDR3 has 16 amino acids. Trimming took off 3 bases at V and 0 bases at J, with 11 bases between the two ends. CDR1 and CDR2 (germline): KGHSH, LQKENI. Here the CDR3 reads CASSPGVPSNTGELFF. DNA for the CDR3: TGTGCCAGCTCACCTGGTGTACCCTCGAACACCGGGGAGCTGTTTTTT.

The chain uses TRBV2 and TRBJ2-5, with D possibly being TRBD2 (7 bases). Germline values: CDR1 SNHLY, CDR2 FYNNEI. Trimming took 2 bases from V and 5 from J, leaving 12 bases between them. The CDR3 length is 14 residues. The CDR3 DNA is TGTGCCAGCAGTGAACAAGGGGGGGGCGAGACCCAGTACTTC. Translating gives CASSEQGGGETQYF.

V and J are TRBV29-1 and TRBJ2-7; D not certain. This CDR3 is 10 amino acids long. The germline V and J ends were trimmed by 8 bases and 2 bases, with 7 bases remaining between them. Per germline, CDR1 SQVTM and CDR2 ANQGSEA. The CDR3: CSPHPYEQYF. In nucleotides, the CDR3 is TGCAGCCCGCACCCCTACGAGCAGTACTTC.

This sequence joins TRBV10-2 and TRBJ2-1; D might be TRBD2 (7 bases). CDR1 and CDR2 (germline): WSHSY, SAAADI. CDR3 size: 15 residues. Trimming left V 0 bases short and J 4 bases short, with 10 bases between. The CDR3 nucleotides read TGCGCCAGCAGTGAGTCAGGGGGGGGTTACAATGAGCAGTTCTTC. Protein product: CASSESGGGYNEQFF.

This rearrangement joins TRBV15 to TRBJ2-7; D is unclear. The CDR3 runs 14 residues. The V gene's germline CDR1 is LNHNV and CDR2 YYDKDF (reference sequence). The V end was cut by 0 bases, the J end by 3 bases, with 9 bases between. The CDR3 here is CATSRDGTSYEQYF. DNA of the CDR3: TGTGCCACCAGCAGAGACGGCACCAGCTACGAGCAGTACTTC.

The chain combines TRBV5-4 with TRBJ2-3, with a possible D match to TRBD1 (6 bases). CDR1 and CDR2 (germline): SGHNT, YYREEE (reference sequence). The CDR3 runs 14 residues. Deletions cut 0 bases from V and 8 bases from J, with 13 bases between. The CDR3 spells CASSLASGVGTQYF. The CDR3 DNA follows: TGTGCCAGCAGCTTGGCTTCAGGGGTCGGTACGCAGTATTTT.

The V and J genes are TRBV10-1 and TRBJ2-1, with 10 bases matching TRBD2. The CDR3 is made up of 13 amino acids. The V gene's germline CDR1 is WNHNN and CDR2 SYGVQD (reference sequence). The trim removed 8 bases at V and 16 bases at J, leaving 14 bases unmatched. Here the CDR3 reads CASQESLAGGFFF. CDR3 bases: TGCGCCAGCCAGGAATCCTTAGCGGGAGGTTTTTTCTTC.

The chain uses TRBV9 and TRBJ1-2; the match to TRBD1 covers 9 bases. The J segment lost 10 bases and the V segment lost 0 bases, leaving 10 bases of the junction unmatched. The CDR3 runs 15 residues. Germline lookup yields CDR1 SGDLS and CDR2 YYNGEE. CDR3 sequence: CASSVVTGQGLVYTF. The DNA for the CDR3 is TGTGCCAGCAGCGTAGTAACGGGACAGGGTTTAGTCTACACCTTC.